The 3 T cell receptor beta chains given below trace back to one sample, sequenced in a study of CD8+CD57+ T cells in acquired aplastic anemia. Genomic DNA acted as the template from which TCR beta VDJ combination and CDR3 sequence profiling were carried out. TCRdb re-analysed the reads in MiXCR, keeping a single row per CDR3 protein. Among 150,000 to 200,000 distinct CDR3 sequences, roughly half were seen once, and the ten largest hold 3.2%. CD8+CD57+ cell expansion had been shown by flow cytometry in patients chosen for sequencing. Sample: sorted CD4+, CD8+, or CD8+CD57+ T cells (not recorded which) from PBMCs. These receptors were taken from a human donor with aplastic anemia.

The chain joins TRBV2 to TRBJ1-6; TRBD1 is a possible D gene (6 bases). Germline V gene sequence: CDR1 SNHLY, CDR2 FYNNEI. The V end lost 6 bases, the J end lost 5 bases, and 11 bases lay between the germline ends. This CDR3 contains 14 residues. CDR3 region: CASSTGRDNSPLHF. CDR3 nucleotides: TGTGCCAGCAGCACAGGGAGGGATAATTCACCCCTCCACTTT.

Comments on this clonotype: Sequence at one end of the junction differs from germline and may be a read error. The chain employs TRBV9 and TRBJ2-7, with a weak D call TRBD1 (6 bases). Germline assignment: CDR1 SGDLS and CDR2 YYNGEE. The CDR3 has 14 residues. CDR3 sequence: CAGSGADSPREQYF. The DNA of the CDR3 is TGTGCCGGCAGCGGCGCGGACAGCCCACGCGAGCAGTACTTC.

This clonotype has at least ten counts. The chain carries TRBV11-2 and TRBJ2-4; D unclear. Germline values: CDR1 SGHAT, CDR2 FQNNGV. This CDR3 spans 14 amino acids. With 9 bases removed from V and 1 base from J, the gap between germline ends came to 13 bases. CDR3 sequence reads: CASTLVIAKNIQYF. The CDR3 DNA is TGTGCCAGTACCCTCGTAATCGCCAAAAACATTCAGTACTTC.